The 16 T cell receptor beta chains reported below all come from one sample, sequenced in a study of beta chain features in type 1 diabetes. Of the isolated RNA, all was reverse transcribed, and so the sequenced material was expressed TCRB transcripts. Using immunoSEQ multiplex PCR, the repertoire was profiled, and TCRdb retains in-frame clones only, with some absent. The sample contains around 250,000 clones, 24% of which appear only once. No antigen has been assigned to these receptors. Study-level points and caveats: Significant though moderate, a shortening of TCRB CDR3s appeared in all four CD4+ subsets of Type 1 diabetes patients.

The sequenced sample consisted of naive CD4+ T cells from blood. The source of these receptors is a woman in her 30s with type 1 diabetes.

Details on this clone: Distinct nucleotide sequences in the sample also encode this CDR3. The genes are TRBV29-1 and TRBJ1-5; 11 bases agree with TRBD1. Germline CDR1 and CDR2: SQVTM and ANQGSEA. This CDR3 is built from 12 residues. J gave up 7 bases and V 6 bases, and 2 bases lay outside the gene matches. CDR3 coding DNA: TGCAGCGTCCGGACAGGGGGCCAGCCCCAGCATTTT. Its protein product is CSVRTGGQPQHF.

This clone was seen a few times. The rearrangement uses TRBV7-8 and TRBJ1-4; weak D call: TRBD1 (5 bases). The CDR3 is made up of 14 amino acids. Trimming pared 2 bases from V and 7 bases from J, leaving 11 bases between. CDR1 is SGHVS and CDR2 is FQNEAQ in the germline V gene. The CDR3 loop reads CASSLQGMGEKLFF. CDR3 DNA: TGTGCCAGCAGCTTACAGGGAATGGGTGAAAAACTGTTTTTT.

V usage is TRBV4-1 and J usage is TRBJ2-2, with D possibly TRBD1 on 6 matching bases. CDR1 MGHRA and CDR2 YSYEKL come from the germline V gene. The length of the CDR3 is 16 residues. V lost 2 bases to trimming and J lost 1 base, with 11 bases between them. In nucleotides, the CDR3 is TGCGCCAGCAGCCAACGCAGGGGCTTGAACACCGGGGAGCTGTTTTTT. Protein sequence: CASSQRRGLNTGELFF.

The chain is built from TRBV5-1 and TRBJ2-6; tentative D call: TRBD2 (5 bases). CDR1 is SGHRS, CDR2 YFSETQ, per germline. Trimming stripped 3 bases from V and 2 bases from J, with 12 bases between. The CDR3 consists of 16 residues. CDR3 sequence (DNA): TGCGCCAGCAGCTCCTCCGGGGAAACTGGGGCCAACGTCCTGACTTTC. Amino acid sequence: CASSSSGETGANVLTF. Drawing the rest from reference TRBV5-1 and TRBJ2-6, the complete variable domain is KAGVTQTPRYLIKTRGQQVTLSCSPISGHRSVSWYQQTPGQGLQFLFEYFSETQRNKGNFPGRFSGRQFSNSRSEMNVSTLELGDSALYLCASSSSGETGANVLTFGAGSRLTVL.

This sequence joins TRBV14 and TRBJ2-1, with TRBD2 as a possible D gene (6 bases). V lost 1 base and J 8 bases, leaving 9 bases between the germline ends. Germline V gives CDR1 SGHDN, CDR2 FVKESK. The CDR3 has 13 residues. For the CDR3, the DNA is TGTGCCAGCAGCCAAGTTGGGGAGGATGAGCAGTTCTTC. Its translation: CASSQVGEDEQFF.

This rearrangement joins TRBV5-6 to TRBJ2-3, with 7 bases identical to TRBD1. The CDR3 has 15 amino acids. Germline trimming cut 3 bases from V and 4 bases from J; bases unmatched to any gene: 8. Per the germline V gene, CDR1 is SGHDT and CDR2 is YYEEEE. The CDR3 region has the DNA TGTGCCAGCAGCTCACCGGGACAGACCGCAGATACGCAGTATTTT. Protein: CASSSPGQTADTQYF.

V and J are TRBV18 and TRBJ2-5, with TRBD1 as a possible D gene (5 bases). Germline CDR1 KGHSH, CDR2 LQKENI. The CDR3 extends over 14 amino acids. Trimming removed 0 bases at V and 5 bases at J, with 10 bases between. CDR3 loop: CASSPPSGSETQYF. CDR3 coding DNA: TGTGCCAGCTCACCACCCTCAGGGTCCGAGACCCAGTACTTC.

The genes are TRBV5-6 and TRBJ2-1; 11 bases align to TRBD2. The V gene end was trimmed by 8 bases and the J gene end by 4 bases; junction bases not matched to a gene: 2. Germline loops: CDR1 SGHDT, CDR2 YYEEEE. The CDR3 runs to 13 residues. The CDR3 region has the DNA TGTGCCAGTGGGACTAGCGGATACAATGAGCAGTTCTTC. It encodes CASGTSGYNEQFF.

The rearrangement joins TRBV15 to TRBJ1-2; D may be TRBD1 (6 bases). The V gene's germline CDR1 is LNHNV and CDR2 YYDKDF (reference sequence). The length of the CDR3 is 13 residues. Trimming removed 5 bases from V and 4 bases from J, with 11 bases in between. CDR3 DNA: TGTGCCACCAGCGAAGGGGGGGTCTATGGCTACACCTTC. Translation: CATSEGGVYGYTF. Full variable domain (remainder filled in from reference TRBV15 and TRBJ1-2): DAMVIQNPRYQVTQFGKPVTLSCSQTLNHNVMYWYQQKSSQAPKLLFHYYDKDFNNEADTPDNFQSRRPNTSFCFLDIRSPGLGDTAMYLCATSEGGVYGYTFGSGTRLTVV.

The table lists this clone with a few counts. The V gene is TRBV5-1, the J gene TRBJ1-2; TRBD1 matches 10 bases. V shed 3 bases and J 4 bases; nucleotides not matched to a gene: 6. This CDR3 spans 15 amino acids. CDR1 and CDR2 from the germline V gene are SGHRS and YFSETQ. CDR3 sequence: CASSSPGQGTYGYTF. DNA for the CDR3: TGCGCCAGCAGCTCGCCGGGACAGGGGACCTATGGCTACACCTTC.

V usage is TRBV20-1 and J usage is TRBJ1-2, with D hard to call. Trimming shortened V by 3 bases and J by 8 bases, and 7 bases separated the two germline ends. Germline assignment: CDR1 DFQATT and CDR2 SNEGSKA (reference sequence). The CDR3 consists of 10 residues. CDR3 bases: TGCAGTGCTAGTGGAGAGGGCTACACCTTC. Translation gives CSASGEGYTF.

Notes on this clone: Different DNA sequences within this sample yield the same CDR3. V is TRBV30 and J is TRBJ1-1, with D possibly being TRBD1 (6 bases). The CDR3 has 13 amino acids. Germline V gene lookup returns CDR1 GTSNPN and CDR2 SVGIG (reference sequence). Trimming left V 0 bases short and J 2 bases short, with 7 bases between. The CDR3 sequence: CAWSVQGNTEAFF. Written as DNA, the CDR3 is TGTGCCTGGAGTGTACAGGGAAACACTGAAGCTTTCTTT.

This chain uses TRBV9 with TRBJ2-3, with D uncertain. Germline V gene data show CDR1 as SGDLS and CDR2 as YYNGEE. This CDR3 spans 15 amino acids. V was shortened by 0 bases and J by 2 bases, with 10 bases between the two germline ends. The CDR3 DNA follows: TGTGCCAGCAGCGTAGACCAAGCTCACACAGATACGCAGTATTTT. This translates into CASSVDQAHTDTQYF.

J is TRBJ2-5 and V is TRBV5-1; 8 bases map to TRBD2. The V gene's germline CDR1 is SGHRS and CDR2 YFSETQ. V trimming: 6 bases; J trimming: 5 bases; junction bases outside the gene matches: 6. This CDR3 spans 13 amino acids. The CDR3 nucleotides are TGCGCCAGCACCCGGGGGGGCCCCGAGACCCAGTACTTC. It specifies CASTRGGPETQYF.

The rearrangement links TRBV7-3 to TRBJ2-1, with TRBD2 matching over 8 bases. V lost 4 bases, J lost 2 bases, and 7 bases stayed unmatched. The CDR3 consists of 16 residues. Germline V gene sequence: CDR1 SGHTA, CDR2 FQGTGA. This CDR3 is CASSSGLAAAYNEQFF. DNA for the CDR3: TGTGCCAGCAGCTCAGGACTAGCCGCCGCCTACAATGAGCAGTTCTTC.

There are a few counts of this clone. This chain links TRBV18 with TRBJ2-7; 11 nucleotides match TRBD1. The CDR3 has 14 residues. V lost 4 bases to trimming and J lost 6 bases; unmatched junction nucleotides: 5. Germline V lookup: CDR1 KGHSH, CDR2 LQKENI. The DNA for the CDR3 is TGTGCCAGCTCACTTCGTGGGACAGGGGGCGAGCAGTACTTC. Translating gives CASSLRGTGGEQYF.